This T cell receptor beta chain was sequenced during a study of shared T cell receptors in the human thymus. Generated by immunoSEQ multiplex PCR, the TCRdb table keeps only in-frame clones and is missing some. Here the sample spans hundreds of thousands of clones, 88% being singletons. This sample was shared with a second study, whose subject was human thymus T cells. As reported in that work: The sample donors, healthy Finnish infants, were having corrective surgery for congenital heart defects. Resections were taken during corrective heart surgery, and the thymus tissue came from these. Thymic and blood repertoires seemed to show skewed V and J gene use. Highly overlapping thymic repertoires among unrelated individuals were reported in related research.

The sequence derives from a boy under two years old with a congenital heart defect. Sequenced: thymocytes.

The CDR3 coding sequence is TGTGCCAGCAGTTTAGCCCCAACGGGAGGGTGTATTAGTGAGCAGTTCTTC. This encodes CASSLAPTGGCISEQFF. The V call is TRBV27, the J call TRBJ2-1; TRBD2 matches at 8 bases. The CDR3 extends over 17 amino acids. CDR1 MNHEY and CDR2 SMNVEV come from the germline V gene (reference sequence). Trimming cost V 2 bases and J 9 bases; bases outside gene matches: 15.